These T cell receptor beta chains were read from a single sample in a study of OX40 agonist ivuxolimab in advanced cancers. Produced via immunoSEQ multiplex PCR; TCRdb's table is partial and in-frame only. The table lists about 40,000 clones, approximately 90% of them singletons, with approximately 0.52% in the top ten. The specimen was CD4+ or CD8+ T cells sorted from blood, collected in a trial of the OX40 agonist ivuxolimab. The receptors derive from an adult with an advanced solid tumor such as melanoma, head and neck, liver or kidney cancer. Each CDR3 is given with its conserved first and last residue. A D gene is named only where the DNA matches it firmly. Some rows have no size entry. The others give once, few or many, or a class for an expanded clone.

j_call	clone_size	d_call	v_call	cdr3_aa	cdr3_nt
TRBJ1-2	few	TRBD1	TRBV9	CASRRSPRDSDGYTF	TGTGCCAGCAGAAGATCCCCCAGGGACAGTGATGGCTACACCTTC
TRBJ2-1	-	TRBD2	TRBV25-1	CASSRAGGRGPNEQFF	TGTGCCAGCAGTCGAGCGGGGGGCCGGGGACCCAATGAGCAGTTCTTC
TRBJ1-3	-	-	TRBV6-1	CASSEWRNTIYF	TGTGCCAGCAGTGAATGGAGGAACACCATATATTTT
TRBJ1-4	-	-	TRBV15	CATSRGTLGPTNEKLFF	TGTGCCACCAGCAGAGGGACCCTCGGCCCAACTAATGAAAAACTGTTTTTT
TRBJ1-3	-	-	TRBV9	CASTSGRGNSGNTIYF	TGTGCCAGCACCTCCGGAAGGGGCAACTCTGGAAACACCATATATTTT
TRBJ2-7	few	TRBD1	TRBV5-1	CASSLARTGGADEQYF	TGCGCCAGCAGCTTGGCCCGGACAGGGGGCGCGGACGAGCAGTACTTC
TRBJ2-3	-	-	TRBV4-1	CASSSSGAGTDTQYF	TGCGCCAGCAGCTCCTCTGGCGCGGGCACAGATACGCAGTATTTT
TRBJ2-7	-	-	TRBV14	CASSQDLGGEQYF	TGTGCCAGCAGCCAAGATCTCGGAGGGGAGCAGTACTTC
TRBJ2-7	-	-	TRBV6-5	CASSPGRARDEQYF	TGTGCCAGCAGCCCGGGACGGGCCAGGGACGAGCAGTACTTC
TRBJ1-1	-	-	TRBV6-4	CASSENWRKSTEAFF	TGTGCCAGCAGCGAGAACTGGAGAAAATCTACTGAAGCTTTCTTT
TRBJ1-1	-	-	TRBV18	CASSPPNRAMNTEAFF	TGTGCCAGCTCACCACCTAACAGGGCGATGAACACTGAAGCTTTCTTT
TRBJ1-2	few	TRBD1	TRBV29-1	CSVVGDRALTGGGYTF	TGCAGCGTTGTAGGGGACAGGGCCCTAACGGGAGGTGGCTACACCTTC
TRBJ1-5	-	-	TRBV5-5	CASSLDGTLSNQPQHF	TGTGCCAGCAGCTTGGATGGGACACTTAGCAATCAGCCCCAGCATTTT
TRBJ2-7	-	TRBD2	TRBV28	CASSLSVLAGGRGQYF	TGTGCCAGCAGTTTATCGGTCCTAGCGGGGGGCCGGGGGCAGTACTTC
TRBJ1-1	-	-	TRBV6-6	CASSYRSEEAFF	TGTGCCAGCAGTTACCGATCGGAGGAAGCTTTCTTT
TRBJ1-3	-	-	TRBV6-5	CASWQGAGNTIYF	TGTGCCAGCTGGCAAGGGGCTGGAAACACCATATATTTT